The 7 T cell receptor beta chains below were found in one sample sequenced in a study of cytomegalovirus exposure and HLA in healthy donors (dated by TCRdb to the late 2010s). The library was built by means of the immunoSEQ multiplex PCR assay. The multiplex PCR relied on a mix of 60 forward primers for TCR Vbeta segments and 13 reverse primers for TCR Jbeta segments. The table was pulled from immuneACCESS by TCRdb, which kept in-frame rearrangements only. Such tables lose some clones; where checked, under half of the loss comes from unresolved V genes, and the rest has no known cause. The table for this sample lists about 120,000 clones; about 10% of them were counted only once. Less than 4% of the sample belongs to the ten largest clones. Sequences were obtained from PBMCs. These receptors were taken from a man between 25 and 39 years old in good health and CMV-seronegative.

The sample holds a few counts of this clone. This sequence joins TRBV6-1 and TRBJ1-4; D is unresolved. This CDR3 contains 16 residues. Looked up from germline, CDR1 is MNHNS and CDR2 is SASEGT. Trimming removed 4 bases at V and 0 bases at J, with 12 bases between. This CDR3 reads CASSGRDSATNEKLFF. In nucleotides, the CDR3 is TGTGCCAGCAGTGGCCGGGATAGCGCAACTAATGAAAAACTGTTTTTT.

This chain joins TRBV28 and TRBJ2-3; TRBD1 aligns across 7 bases. With 6 bases clipped from V and 0 bases from J, the junction kept 9 bases outside the gene matches. This CDR3 is 16 amino acids long. CDR1 is MDHEN and CDR2 is SYDVKM in the germline V gene. CDR3: CASRSRRTGSTDTQYF. DNA of the CDR3: TGTGCCAGCAGATCCCGCCGGACAGGTAGCACAGATACGCAGTATTTT.

This clone was detected a few times. The chain employs TRBV5-6 and TRBJ2-2; 8 nucleotides agree with TRBD1. CDR3 length: 15 amino acids. Trimming cost V 2 bases and J 7 bases; bases outside gene matches: 7. Germline values: CDR1 SGHDT, CDR2 YYEEEE. The CDR3 DNA sequence: TGTGCCAGCAGCTTCGGCAGGGGGCGAAGCGGGGAGCTGTTTTTT. Its translation: CASSFGRGRSGELFF.

This chain links TRBV19 with TRBJ1-1, with 7 bases aligning to TRBD1. Germline V gives CDR1 LNHDA, CDR2 SQIVND (reference sequence). Trimming at V came to 7 bases and at J to 5 bases, leaving 10 bases not matched to a gene. This CDR3 has 14 residues. CDR3 DNA sequence: TGTGCCAGTACCCCAGACAGGGCGGGGACTGAAGCTTTCTTT. Its translation is CASTPDRAGTEAFF.

The sample holds a few counts of this clone. The chain links TRBV9 to TRBJ1-6; D possibly corresponds to TRBD1 (5 bases). CDR1 SGDLS and CDR2 YYNGEE come from the germline V gene. The CDR3 totals 16 residues. The ends were cut back, 0 bases at V and 5 bases at J, with 12 bases in the middle. Here the CDR3 reads CASSVDTGFHNSPLHF. The CDR3 bases are TGTGCCAGCAGCGTAGACACAGGTTTTCATAATTCACCCCTCCACTTT. Drawing the rest from reference TRBV9 and TRBJ1-6, the complete variable domain is DSGVTQTPKHLITATGQRVTLRCSPRSGDLSVYWYQQSLDQGLQFLIQYYNGEERAKGNILERFSAQQFPDLHSELNLSSLELGDSALYFCASSVDTGFHNSPLHFGNGTRLTVT.

The chain carries TRBV28 and TRBJ1-2; D not certain. V was clipped by 6 bases and J by 4 bases, with 12 bases between them. Per the germline V gene, CDR1 is MDHEN and CDR2 is SYDVKM. The CDR3 covers 13 residues. CDR3 residues: CASSSGIGYGYTF. The CDR3 nucleotides are TGTGCCAGCAGCTCCGGGATCGGCTATGGCTACACCTTC.

The chain employs TRBV10-3 and TRBJ1-2; D is possibly TRBD1 (6 bases). The CDR3 runs to 14 residues. Looked up from germline, CDR1 is ENHRY and CDR2 is SYGVKD. Trimming took off 6 bases at V and 4 bases at J, with 15 bases between the two ends. CDR3 DNA sequence: TGTGCCATCAGGAGGGGGGGGACCGGCTATGGCTACACCTTC. Translating it yields CAIRRGGTGYGYTF.